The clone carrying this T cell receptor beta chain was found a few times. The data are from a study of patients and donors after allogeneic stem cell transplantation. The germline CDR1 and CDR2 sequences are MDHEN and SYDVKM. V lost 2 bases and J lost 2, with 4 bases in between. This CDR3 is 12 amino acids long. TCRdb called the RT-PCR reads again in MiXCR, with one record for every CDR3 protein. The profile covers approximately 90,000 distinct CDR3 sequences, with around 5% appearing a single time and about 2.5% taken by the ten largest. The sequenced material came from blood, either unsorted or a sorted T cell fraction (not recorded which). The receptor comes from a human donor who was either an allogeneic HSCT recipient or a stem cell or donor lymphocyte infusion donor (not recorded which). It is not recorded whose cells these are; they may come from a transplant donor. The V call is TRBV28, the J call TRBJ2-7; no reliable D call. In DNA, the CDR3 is TGTGCCAGCAGTTTAAGAACCTACGAGCAGTACTTC. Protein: CASSLRTYEQYF.